The following is a T cell receptor beta chain sequence with its context. DNA was extracted from around 1-10 million thawed cryopreserved PBMC. The CDR3 runs 15 residues. V lost 3 bases and J lost 4, with 16 bases in between. CDR1 is KGHSH and CDR2 is LQKENI in the germline V gene. The data derive from a study of long-term antiretroviral therapy in people with HIV. The authors ran the immunoSEQ assay, v3.0, at survey level. Some clones are missing from TCRdb's copy, which holds only in-frame ones; the method was immunoSEQ multiplex PCR. The repertoire includes nearly 50,000 clones, about 86% of them detected once, and under 3.5% sits in the top ten.

The sequence came from a woman between 18 and 29 years old with HIV. The specimen comprised unsorted PBMCs, sampled 0.8 years after starting antiretroviral therapy. The chain combines TRBV18 with TRBJ2-7; possible D gene TRBD1, 6 bases. CDR3 region: CASSPLTGFVYEQYF. As DNA, the CDR3 is TGTGCCAGCTCACCGTTGACAGGATTCGTTTACGAGCAGTACTTC.